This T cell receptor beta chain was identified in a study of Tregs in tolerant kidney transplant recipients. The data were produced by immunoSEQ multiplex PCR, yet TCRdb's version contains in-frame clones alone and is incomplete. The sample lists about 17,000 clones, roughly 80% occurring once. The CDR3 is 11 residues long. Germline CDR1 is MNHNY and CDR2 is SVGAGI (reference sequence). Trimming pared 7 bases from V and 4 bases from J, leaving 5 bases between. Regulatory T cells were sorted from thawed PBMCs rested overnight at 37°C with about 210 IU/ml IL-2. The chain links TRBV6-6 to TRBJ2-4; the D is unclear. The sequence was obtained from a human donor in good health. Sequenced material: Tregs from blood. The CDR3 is CASTEKNIQYF. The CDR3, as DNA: TGTGCCAGCACGGAAAAAAACATTCAGTACTTC.